The 21 T cell receptor beta chains below all came from one sample that was sequenced in a study of cytomegalovirus exposure and HLA in healthy donors. The protocol was immunoSEQ multiplex PCR, while the TCRdb copy is restricted to in-frame clones and leaves out a portion. Of 200,000 or so clones detected, around 88% appear once; the ten largest clones hold over 2.5%. Sequences were obtained from PBMCs. These receptors came from a woman between 18 and 29 years old in good health and CMV-seronegative.

The V gene is TRBV28, the J gene TRBJ2-2; perhaps TRBD1 as D (6 bases). The germline CDR1 and CDR2 sequences are MDHEN and SYDVKM. The CDR3 length is 16 residues. The V end was cut by 4 bases, the J end by 7 bases, with 19 bases between. CDR3 bases: TGTGCCAGCAGTTCAACCTTGAGACAGGATCACGGGGAGCTGTTTTTT. Its translation: CASSSTLRQDHGELFF.

This clone was seen just once. The chain employs TRBV6-1 and TRBJ2-7; 7 nucleotides line up with TRBD1. This CDR3 has 16 amino acids. V lost 4 bases, J lost 0 bases, and 9 bases stayed unmatched. From germline, CDR1 is MNHNS and CDR2 SASEGT. This CDR3 is CASSAVRQGFSYEQYF. DNA for the CDR3: TGTGCCAGCAGTGCGGTGAGACAGGGTTTCTCCTACGAGCAGTACTTC.

This chain links TRBV7-9 with TRBJ2-7; D may be TRBD2 (5 bases). Trimming stripped 2 bases from V and 1 base from J, with 15 bases between. The CDR3 consists of 16 residues. Germline V CDR1 and CDR2: SEHNR, FQNEAQ (reference sequence). The CDR3 region is CASSLMTGIKSYEQYF. The CDR3 DNA reads as TGTGCCAGCAGCTTAATGACCGGGATCAAATCCTACGAGCAGTACTTC.

Remarks on this clone: Different DNA sequences within this sample yield the same CDR3. The chain has TRBV28 and TRBJ2-7; 9 nucleotides agree with TRBD1. This CDR3 contains 16 residues. The V gene's germline CDR1 is MDHEN and CDR2 SYDVKM. Trimming took 2 bases from V and 7 from J; bases not matched to a gene: 12. In nucleotides, the CDR3 is TGTGCCAGCAGTTTACCCACCGGGACAGGGACTCGGGAGCAGTACTTC. This translates into CASSLPTGTGTREQYF.

The chain carries TRBV28 and TRBJ2-3; 10 nucleotides line up with TRBD1. With V trimmed by 6 bases and J by 3 bases, 6 bases remained unmatched. Germline assignment: CDR1 MDHEN and CDR2 SYDVKM. The CDR3 sequence is 15 residues long. CDR3 protein: CASSSGTGVTDTQYF. DNA of the CDR3: TGTGCCAGCAGCAGCGGGACAGGGGTAACAGATACGCAGTATTTT.

The CDR3 DNA is TGTGCCAGCAGCTTACTCAGGGCCTACGAGCAGTACTTC. Amino acids: CASSLLRAYEQYF. V is TRBV11-2 and J is TRBJ2-7, with D possibly being TRBD1 (5 bases). This CDR3 has 13 amino acids. V lost 2 bases and J 2 bases, leaving 7 bases between the germline ends. Germline V gives CDR1 SGHAT, CDR2 FQNNGV.

The V gene is TRBV4-1, the J gene TRBJ2-7, with TRBD1 identical over 8 bases. V shed 4 bases, J shed 1 base, and the junction held 3 bases outside the gene matches. Germline-derived CDR1 and CDR2 are MGHRA and YSYEKL. CDR3 length equals 14 residues. The CDR3 DNA is TGCGCCAGCAGCCCGACAGGGGTTTCCTACGAGCAGTACTTC. Amino acid sequence: CASSPTGVSYEQYF.

The CDR3 loop is CASSFSSGIDEQYF. CDR3 in DNA: TGTGCCAGCAGCTTCTCTAGCGGGATTGACGAGCAGTACTTC. The J gene is TRBJ2-7, the V gene TRBV7-6, with TRBD2 identical over 9 bases. There are 14 residues in the CDR3. Germline assignment: CDR1 SGHVS and CDR2 FNYEAQ. The J segment lost 5 bases and the V segment lost 3 bases, leaving 5 bases of the junction unmatched.

Regarding this clone: Other DNA sequences in this sample translate to the same CDR3. J is TRBJ2-3 and V is TRBV5-1; weak D call: TRBD2 (6 bases). The CDR3 covers 13 residues. The V gene's germline CDR1 is SGHRS and CDR2 YFSETQ. Trimming removed 5 bases at V and 0 bases at J, with 7 bases between. Here the CDR3 reads CASRGTSTDTQYF. The CDR3 DNA reads as TGCGCCAGCAGGGGGACTAGCACAGATACGCAGTATTTT.

The rearrangement joins TRBV28 to TRBJ1-2; D may be TRBD1 (5 bases). Germline V CDR1 and CDR2: MDHEN, SYDVKM. There are 14 residues in the CDR3. Between the trimmed V and J ends, which lost 8 bases and 4 bases, there was a span of 17 bases. CDR3 sequence (DNA): TGTGCCAGCCGACAACAGACTGACAGCTATGGCTACACCTTC. As protein: CASRQQTDSYGYTF.

This clone was seen a single time. The chain recombines TRBV2 with TRBJ2-7; D is unresolved. Germline-derived CDR1 and CDR2 are SNHLY and FYNNEI. With 5 bases removed from V and 2 bases from J, the gap between germline ends came to 4 bases. This CDR3 spans 11 amino acids. Written as DNA, the CDR3 is TGTGCCAGCAGTTTTACCTACGAGCAGTACTTC. As protein: CASSFTYEQYF.

This chain joins TRBV27 and TRBJ1-4; D call uncertain. The CDR3 sequence is 15 residues long. Germline-derived CDR1 and CDR2 are MNHEY and SMNVEV (reference sequence). Between the trimmed V and J ends, which lost 1 base and 7 bases, there was a span of 13 bases. This CDR3 is CASSLLGRLGEKLFF. The CDR3 nucleotides are TGTGCCAGCAGTTTATTAGGCAGGTTAGGTGAAAAACTGTTTTTT.

In its sample, this clone was seen a few times. The rearrangement joins TRBV6-1 to TRBJ1-5; D is ambiguous. Trimming cost V 7 bases and J 6 bases, with 16 bases left between them. Germline values: CDR1 MNHNS, CDR2 SASEGT. The CDR3 runs 14 residues. The CDR3 loop is CASTDRPQSQPQHF. CDR3 nucleotides: TGTGCCAGCACTGACCGCCCACAGAGTCAGCCCCAGCATTTT.

The V and J genes are TRBV28 and TRBJ2-1, with no clear D. The V gene lost 7 bases and the J gene lost 4 bases, with 17 bases spanning the gap. This CDR3 is built from 15 residues. Germline V gene sequence: CDR1 MDHEN, CDR2 SYDVKM. The CDR3 DNA reads as TGTGCCAGCACCCTTTTGGTTGGCGGATACAATGAGCAGTTCTTC. This codes for CASTLLVGGYNEQFF.

Comment on this clone: An end of the junction does not agree with germline; a read error may underlie this. J is TRBJ1-2 and V is TRBV29-1; the D gene is possibly TRBD1 (6 bases). Looked up from germline, CDR1 is SQVTM and CDR2 is ANQGSEA. The CDR3 length is 15 residues. The CDR3 coding sequence is TGCAGCGTCGAAACCCGGGACACAGCTAACTATGGCCACACCTTC. It translates to CSVETRDTANYGHTF.

The rearrangement links TRBV6-5 to TRBJ1-2; no definite D call. V was clipped by 6 bases and J by 6 bases, with 17 bases between them. CDR1 and CDR2 from the germline V gene are MNHEY and SVGAGI. The CDR3 runs to 14 residues. The CDR3 protein is CASSPLVLSHGYTF. CDR3 coding DNA: TGTGCCAGCAGCCCCTTAGTACTTTCTCATGGCTACACCTTC.

This sequence joins TRBV9 and TRBJ2-1; possible D gene TRBD2, 6 bases. Germline V gene sequence: CDR1 SGDLS, CDR2 YYNGEE. The CDR3 contains 17 residues. Trimming stripped 4 bases from V and 4 bases from J, with 21 bases between. Here the CDR3 reads CASSKQWEASRYNEQFF. Written as DNA, the CDR3 is TGTGCCAGCAGCAAACAGTGGGAGGCTAGCAGATACAATGAGCAGTTCTTC.

The J gene is TRBJ2-7, the V gene TRBV30, with a possible D match to TRBD1 (6 bases). CDR1 and CDR2 (germline): GTSNPN, SVGIG (reference sequence). CDR3 size: 13 residues. The V gene lost 5 bases and the J gene lost 3 bases, with 14 bases spanning the gap. In DNA, the CDR3 is TGTGCCTGGGCCGCCGGACAGAGCTACGAGCAGTACTTC. Amino acids: CAWAAGQSYEQYF.

Only one count was recorded for this clone. The genes are TRBV15 and TRBJ2-7; TRBD1 is a possible D gene (5 bases). The CDR3 has 15 amino acids. Germline V CDR1 and CDR2: LNHNV, YYDKDF (reference sequence). V dropped 3 bases and J dropped 2 bases, with 14 bases sitting between them. For the CDR3, the DNA is TGTGCCACCAGCAGGTCGGCAGGGCTAGCCTACGAGCAGTACTTC. Residues: CATSRSAGLAYEQYF.

This clone was seen a few times. The rearrangement uses TRBV6-5 and TRBJ2-7, with a possible D match to TRBD2 (6 bases). This CDR3 region has 15 residues. Germline V gives CDR1 MNHEY, CDR2 SVGAGI. Trimming took off 0 bases at V and 4 bases at J, with 13 bases between the two ends. DNA of the CDR3: TGTGCCAGCAGTTACTCCAAGGGGAGGTCGTACGAGCAGTACTTC. This sequence encodes CASSYSKGRSYEQYF.

The chain has TRBV19 and TRBJ2-1; perhaps TRBD2 as D (5 bases). CDR3 size: 15 residues. The germline V gene encodes CDR1 LNHDA and CDR2 SQIVND (reference sequence). Trimming shortened V by 5 bases and J by 9 bases, and 20 bases separated the two germline ends. The CDR3 region has the DNA TGTGCCAGTAGTCTATCGGCGGGCGGCATGGGTGAGCAGTTCTTC. Translating gives CASSLSAGGMGEQFF.